Reported below is one T cell receptor beta chain. The antigen remains undetermined. A much larger clone differs by one base, so this may be a read error. The data were taken from a study of metastatic and nonmetastatic thyroid tumors. Study background: Malignant and benign thyroid patients had repertoires compared in peripheral blood and tumor or nodule tissue. Regarding the study as a whole: It was reportedly found that TCR beta diversity was significantly higher in malignant thyroid tumors than in benign nodules, a difference seen in both blood and tumor samples.

Until they underwent thyroid surgery, no patient had received any treatment. Authors' analysis steps: A classifier of distant metastasis in papillary thyroid cancer was built from CDR3 differences (across clinicopathological groups). TCRdb re-analyzed the PCR reads through MiXCR. For this entry, the V and J calls and clone size follow TCRdb and not the study's own pipeline. The profile shows 43,000 or so clones, approximately 4.1% of them singletons. There are 14 residues in the CDR3. Germline V lookup: CDR1 KGHSH, CDR2 LQKENI. This chain uses TRBV18 with TRBJ1-1, with 9 bases that match TRBD1. The sequenced sample consisted of blood. This receptor was identified in a female donor with papillary thyroid cancer or a benign thyroid nodule (not recorded which). Some clones in this sample may be carry-over from other donors' samples. Here the CDR3 DNA reads TGTGCCAGCTCACCATCTGGACAGGGGTTGTCTGCTTCCTTT. Protein: CASSPSGQGLSASF.